This TCR beta chain is drawn from a study of cytotoxic CD8 clonotypes in ibrutinib-treated CLL. Generated by immunoSEQ multiplex PCR, the TCRdb table keeps only in-frame clones and is missing some. The sample shows roughly 300,000 clones, roughly three quarters of them seen only once. The trim removed 1 base at V and 5 bases at J, leaving 7 bases unmatched. From germline, CDR1 is SGHRS and CDR2 YFSETQ. The CDR3 has 16 residues. The V gene is TRBV5-1, the J gene TRBJ2-2, with 8 bases fitting TRBD1. The receptor was isolated from a human donor with chronic lymphocytic leukemia. This specimen was PBMCs, taken at disease progression, from a patient treated with ibrutinib. CDR3 amino acids: CASSLTDRVGTGELFF. DNA for the CDR3: TGCGCCAGCAGCTTGACGGACAGGGTGGGGACCGGGGAGCTGTTTTTT.